This TCR beta chain came from a study of OX40 agonist ivuxolimab in advanced cancers. Study observations and caveats: The study found among the lowest clonal expansion in partial responders at 0.1-3.0 mg/kg. Average numbers of expanded clones were greater in CD8+ T cells than in CD4+.

Details on this clone: The antigen is undetermined.

Generated by immunoSEQ multiplex PCR, the TCRdb table keeps only in-frame clones and is missing some. Among 86,000 or so clones listed, around 91% were seen once. Deletions cut 1 base from V and 2 bases from J, with 9 bases between. Germline V gene lookup returns CDR1 LGHNA and CDR2 YNFKEQ. The CDR3 runs 15 residues. It was autoimmune disease history or systemic immunosuppression that excluded patients. The input for sequencing was CD4+ or CD8+ T cells sorted from blood, taken in a trial of the OX40 agonist ivuxolimab. J is TRBJ1-3 and V is TRBV4-2, with D possibly being TRBD1 (6 bases). The sequence was collected from an adult with an advanced solid tumor such as melanoma, head and neck, liver or kidney cancer. CDR3 residues: CASSQGGAAGNTIYF. The DNA of the CDR3 is TGTGCCAGCAGCCAAGGGGGGGCTGCTGGAAACACCATATATTTT.